Given below is one T cell receptor beta chain in context. What it binds is unknown. Profiled with immunoSEQ multiplex PCR; TCRdb holds only in-frame clones, not every one. The table includes 130,000 to 150,000 clones, around four fifths detected once. The data were obtained in a study of PD-1 blockade in classical Hodgkin lymphoma. Study summary: Patients were given intravenous nivolumab, 3 mg/kg, every 2 weeks.

Trimming took 6 bases from V and 8 from J; bases not matched to a gene: 13. The CDR3 has 15 residues. The germline CDR1 and CDR2 sequences are MNHEY and SVGAGI. Findings of the study overall: Complete responders' diversity at baseline resembled that of newly diagnosed patients. As was reported, newly diagnosed patients showed lower baseline TCR diversity than healthy donors did.

Relapse was seen in all patients after autologous stem cell transplantation, and brentuximab vedotin exposure was variable. The source was peripheral blood mononuclear cells (PBMCs), collected before the second cycle of nivolumab. The sequence derives from a human donor with classical Hodgkin lymphoma. J is TRBJ1-1 and V is TRBV6-5; TRBD1 aligns across 9 bases. CDR3 sequence reads: CASRRGTGRPTEAFF. For the CDR3, the DNA is TGTGCCAGCAGGAGGGGGACAGGGCGGCCGACCGAAGCTTTCTTT.